This T cell receptor beta chain originates from a study of a mutant IDH1 vaccine in newly diagnosed glioma. Background on the study: The treated group averaged 40.4 years old and was about 60% male, about 40% female. Earlier care involved radiotherapy, temozolomide, or both, and the majority received both.

Noted time point: week 47, end of study. In every dose of vaccine, 300 ug of mutant IDH1 20-mer peptide was given alongside topical imiquimod. Eight vaccine doses were administered to patients at weeks 1, 3, 5, 7, 11, 15, 19 and 23. The study, taken as a whole, reports: Vaccine-induced immune responses occurred in 93.3% of patients.

The V segment lost 5 bases and the J segment 5 bases; nucleotides outside the gene matches: 12. The CDR3 length is 16 residues. The germline gives CDR1 MNHEY, CDR2 SMNVEV (reference sequence). Sequenced by immunoSEQ multiplex PCR; TCRdb stores in-frame clones only, minus some. The sample carries fewer than 35,000 clones, 80% to 85% recorded once. Concerning this clone itself: Its cognate antigen is unknown.

The source is a man aged 25-45 years with glioma. The sample in question was PBMCs, obtained from a glioma patient whose treatment included an IDH1 peptide vaccine. V and J are TRBV27 and TRBJ2-5; the match to TRBD1 covers 9 bases. The CDR3 sequence is CASSRLTGGGVETQYF. The CDR3 region has the DNA TGTGCCAGCAGTCGCTTGACAGGGGGAGGGGTCGAGACCCAGTACTTC.